The rows below give T cell receptor beta chains drawn from one sample of a study of a mutant IDH1 vaccine in newly diagnosed glioma. Using immunoSEQ multiplex PCR, the repertoire was profiled, and TCRdb retains in-frame clones only, with some absent. Of tens of thousands of clones detected, under 80% appear once; the ten largest clones hold 5.3%. Antigen specificity for these receptors is unknown. The material was PBMCs, obtained from a glioma patient whose treatment included an IDH1 peptide vaccine. These receptors came from a man over 45 with glioma. The conserved cysteine and the conserved F or W are not part of the CDR3 here. D genes are given only for firm matches.

J: TRBJ1-1; D: NA; V: TRBV5-4; CDR3: ASSPGGQGLMAEAF
J: TRBJ2-3; D: NA; V: TRBV9; CDR3: ASSVGGDPLTDTQY
J: TRBJ1-1; D: NA; V: TRBV29-1; CDR3: SVEDMQGTEAF
J: TRBJ2-5; D: NA; V: TRBV6-5; CDR3: ASSYSSRGIETQY
J: TRBJ1-5; D: NA; V: TRBV19; CDR3: ASSIGGSYQPQH
J: TRBJ2-7; D: TRBD2; V: TRBV7-6; CDR3: ASSLGVASGGKAYEQY
J: TRBJ1-5; D: NA; V: TRBV5-8; CDR3: ASSGGSNQPQH
J: TRBJ2-2; D: NA; V: TRBV18; CDR3: ASSPGGNTGELF
J: TRBJ1-5; D: NA; V: TRBV5-4; CDR3: ASSLKGGARQK
J: TRBJ1-1; D: NA; V: TRBV5-1; CDR3: ASSSLPPVNTNTEAF
J: TRBJ1-1; D: TRBD1; V: TRBV6-1; CDR3: ASRGGGSFGTEAF
J: TRBJ2-5; D: TRBD1; V: TRBV4-3; CDR3: ASSQRMTGVETQY
J: TRBJ2-7; D: NA; V: TRBV4-2; CDR3: ASSQGIGPGEEQY
J: TRBJ1-1; D: NA; V: TRBV19; CDR3: ASSIEGRTEAF
J: TRBJ2-1; D: NA; V: TRBV4-3; CDR3: ASSLSSRSYNEQF
J: TRBJ1-5; D: NA; V: TRBV2; CDR3: ASSERLRGSNQPQH
J: TRBJ1-3; D: TRBD1; V: TRBV6-6; CDR3: ASRDSSGNTIY
J: TRBJ1-1; D: NA; V: TRBV5-1; CDR3: ASSLGQPNTEAF
J: TRBJ1-2; D: NA; V: TRBV29-1; CDR3: SVEDRGPGYT
J: TRBJ2-7; D: TRBD1; V: TRBV27; CDR3: ASSLGQGHPSSYEQY
J: TRBJ2-2; D: TRBD2; V: TRBV9; CDR3: ASSVEGAGGSTGELF
J: TRBJ2-1; D: TRBD1; V: TRBV6-5; CDR3: ASTITGGYEQF
J: TRBJ1-1; D: TRBD1; V: TRBV5-5; CDR3: ASSQKQGMNTEAF
J: TRBJ2-5; D: NA; V: TRBV7-8; CDR3: ASSLELETQY
J: TRBJ2-2; D: TRBD1; V: TRBV29-1; CDR3: SVGTGVTGELF
J: TRBJ1-3; D: NA; V: TRBV29-1; CDR3: SVEGDTPGNTIY
J: TRBJ2-5; D: TRBD1; V: TRBV5-6; CDR3: ASSLSPGGAETQY
J: TRBJ2-2; D: NA; V: TRBV10-1; CDR3: ASSAQGMNTGELF
J: TRBJ1-1; D: NA; V: TRBV27; CDR3: ASSRARDGYLGTEAF
J: TRBJ2-1; D: TRBD2; V: TRBV4-3; CDR3: ASSQDPGTSGGEQF
J: TRBJ2-5; D: NA; V: TRBV29-1; CDR3: SVASVQETQY
J: TRBJ2-4; D: TRBD2; V: TRBV30; CDR3: AWSKLAGDLAKNIQY
J: TRBJ1-2; D: TRBD1; V: TRBV5-1; CDR3: ASSSGQGGYT
J: TRBJ1-2; D: TRBD1; V: TRBV28; CDR3: ASSLTLQGAYGYT
J: TRBJ1-2; D: NA; V: TRBV5-5; CDR3: ASSRDAGRGYT
J: TRBJ1-2; D: NA; V: TRBV28; CDR3: ASTTSGLYGYT
J: TRBJ2-4; D: NA; V: TRBV20-1; CDR3: SASDGDIQY